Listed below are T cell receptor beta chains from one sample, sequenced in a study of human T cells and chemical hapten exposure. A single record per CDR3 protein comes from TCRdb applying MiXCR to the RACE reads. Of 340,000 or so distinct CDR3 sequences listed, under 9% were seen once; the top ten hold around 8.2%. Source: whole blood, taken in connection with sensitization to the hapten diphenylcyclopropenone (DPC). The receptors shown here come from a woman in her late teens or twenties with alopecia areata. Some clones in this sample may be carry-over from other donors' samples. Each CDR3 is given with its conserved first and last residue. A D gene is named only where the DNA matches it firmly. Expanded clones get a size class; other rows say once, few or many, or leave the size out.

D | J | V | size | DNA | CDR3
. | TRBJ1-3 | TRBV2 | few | TGTGCCAGCAGTGCCGCCTGGGGGGCTGGAAACACCATATATTTT | CASSAAWGAGNTIYF
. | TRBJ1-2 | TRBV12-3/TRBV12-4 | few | TGTGCCAGCAGTTTAGAGTTTAGTCCCTGGGATGGCTACACCTTC | CASSLEFSPWDGYTF
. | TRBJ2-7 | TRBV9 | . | TGTGCCAGCAGCCCCGGACAGAGTTACTACGAGCAGTACTTC | CASSPGQSYYEQYF
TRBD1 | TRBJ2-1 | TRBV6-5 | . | TGTGCCAGCACCCGGGGGACAGGGGTTAATGAGCAGTTCTTC | CASTRGTGVNEQFF
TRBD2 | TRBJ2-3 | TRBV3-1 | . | TGTGCCAGCAGCCAAGTTCGTATAGCGGGGGGCCGGAGCACAGATACGCAGTATTTT | CASSQVRIAGGRSTDTQYF
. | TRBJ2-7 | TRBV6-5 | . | TGTGCCAGCGGGGGGTTTGACGAGCAGTACTTC | CASGGFDEQYF
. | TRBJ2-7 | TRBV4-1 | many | TGCGCCAGCAGCCAAGGCTTGTACTACGAGCAGTACTTC | CASSQGLYYEQYF
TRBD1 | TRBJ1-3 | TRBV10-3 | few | TGTGCCATCAGTGATTTGGACAGGACCTACTCTGGAAACACCATATATTTT | CAISDLDRTYSGNTIYF
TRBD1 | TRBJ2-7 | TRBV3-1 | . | TGTGCCAGCAGCCATGATGACAGGGCTATCTACGAGCAGTACTTC | CASSHDDRAIYEQYF
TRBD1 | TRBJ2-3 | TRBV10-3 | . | TGTGCCATCAGTGAGGGGACAGCCACTAGCACAGATACGCAGTATTTT | CAISEGTATSTDTQYF
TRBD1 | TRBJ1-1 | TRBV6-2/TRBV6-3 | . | TGTGCCAGCAGGACAGGGGAGGAAAGAGCTTTCTTT | CASRTGEERAFF
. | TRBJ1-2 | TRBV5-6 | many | TGTGCCAGCAGCTTGGTACAGGAGTATGGCTACACCTTC | CASSLVQEYGYTF
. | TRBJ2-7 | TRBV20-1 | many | TGCAGTGCTACGGTCAGGAGTTACGAGCAGTACTTC | CSATVRSYEQYF
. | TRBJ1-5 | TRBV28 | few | TGTGCCAGCACGGGCGCATCCAAAGGACAACTCAATCAGCCCCAGCATTTT | CASTGASKGQLNQPQHF
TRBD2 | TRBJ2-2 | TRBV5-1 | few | TGCGCCAGCAGCTGGCAAGCGGGGGGTCGGACCGGGGAGCTGTTTTTT | CASSWQAGGRTGELFF
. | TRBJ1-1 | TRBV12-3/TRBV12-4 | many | TGTGCCAGCAGTCCCCCGGGGATAATTGGGGCTTTCTTT | CASSPPGIIGAFF
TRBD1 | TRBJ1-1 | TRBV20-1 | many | TGCAGTGCTACAGGGGGGCTGGACACTGAAGCTTTCTTT | CSATGGLDTEAFF
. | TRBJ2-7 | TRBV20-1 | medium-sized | TGCAGTGCTAGAGAAGGGGTAGGGCCTACCTACGAGCAGTACTTC | CSAREGVGPTYEQYF
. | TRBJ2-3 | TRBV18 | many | TGTGCCAGCTCAGCGGACTCCGCCACAGATACGCAGTATTTT | CASSADSATDTQYF
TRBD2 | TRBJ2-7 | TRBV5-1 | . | TGCGCCAGCAGCTTAGGACTAGCGGGGGGCTTAATGGGAATCTACGAGCAGTACTTC | CASSLGLAGGLMGIYEQYF
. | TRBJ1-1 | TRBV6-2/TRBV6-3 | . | TGTGCCAGCAGTTACCTCTCCGCAACTGAAGCTTTCTTT | CASSYLSATEAFF
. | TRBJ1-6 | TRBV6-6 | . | TGTGCCAGCAGTTACTCGCTCGGGGGCTCACCCCTCCACTTT | CASSYSLGGSPLHF
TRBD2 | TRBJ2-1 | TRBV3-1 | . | TGTGCCAGCCGACTAGCTGCCAATGAGCAGTTCTTC | CASRLAANEQFF
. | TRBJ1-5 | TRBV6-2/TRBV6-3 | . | TGTGCCAGCAGCCCCCGGGGTGAAAGCAATCAGCCCCAGCATTTT | CASSPRGESNQPQHF
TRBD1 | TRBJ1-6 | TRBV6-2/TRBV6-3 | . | TGTGCCAGCACAAGGACAGGGTCGCGATCACCCCTCCACTTT | CASTRTGSRSPLHF
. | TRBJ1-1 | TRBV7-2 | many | TGTGCCAGCAGCGCCGACAGAGGCACTGAAGCTTTCTTT | CASSADRGTEAFF
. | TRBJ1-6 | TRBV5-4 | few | TGTGCCAGCAGCCCGCTAGATTCACCCCTCCACTTT | CASSPLDSPLHF
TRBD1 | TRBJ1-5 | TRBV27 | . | TGTGCCAGCACAACCCCCGAGATTCAGGGGGTTCAGCCCCAGCATTTT | CASTTPEIQGVQPQHF
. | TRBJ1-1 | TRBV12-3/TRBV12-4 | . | TGTGCCAGCAAGCCCCGGGCAGGTGTGAACACTGAAGCTTTCTTT | CASKPRAGVNTEAFF
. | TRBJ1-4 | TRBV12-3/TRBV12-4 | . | TGTGACAGCAAATTTGGAGAGGAAAAACTGTTTTTT | CDSKFGEEKLFF
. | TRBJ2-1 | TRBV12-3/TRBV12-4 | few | TGTGCCAGCAGTAACAACAGGGAAGGTGAGCAGTTCTTC | CASSNNREGEQFF
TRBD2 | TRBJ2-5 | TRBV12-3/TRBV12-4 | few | TGTGCCAGCAGTTTCCAGGCGGGGGGCATAGAGACCCAGTACTTC | CASSFQAGGIETQYF
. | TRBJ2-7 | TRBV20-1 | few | TGCAGTGCTAGTTTTCGAGGGTACGAGCAGTACTTC | CSASFRGYEQYF
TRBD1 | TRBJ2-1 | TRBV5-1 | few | TGCGCCAGCAGCCCAACGGCACAGGGGGTGAGGTATGAGCAGTTCTTC | CASSPTAQGVRYEQFF
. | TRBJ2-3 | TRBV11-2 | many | TGTGCCAGCAGCTTAGATAAGTCCAGGCCTACAGATACGCAGTATTTT | CASSLDKSRPTDTQYF
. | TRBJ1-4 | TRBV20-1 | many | TGCAGTGGTCGGGATCCAGCTGAAAAACTGTTTTTT | CSGRDPAEKLFF
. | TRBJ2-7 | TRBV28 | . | TGTGCCAGCAGTTTTTTGGTCGGGGGCTACGAGCAGTACTTC | CASSFLVGGYEQYF
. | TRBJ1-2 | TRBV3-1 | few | TGTGCCAGCAGCCAAGTGCAGGGAGCTAACTATGGCTACACCTTC | CASSQVQGANYGYTF
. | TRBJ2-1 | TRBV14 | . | TGTGCCAGCAGCCGGGTATACGGGACTCACAATGAGCAGTTCTTC | CASSRVYGTHNEQFF
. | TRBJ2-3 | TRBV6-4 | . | TGTGCCAGCAGCCTCTCCGACGGAGCAGATACGCAGTATTTT | CASSLSDGADTQYF
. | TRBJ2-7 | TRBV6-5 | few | TGTGCCAGCGGAGGCGGCAGGTCCCCCTACGAGCAGTACTTC | CASGGGRSPYEQYF
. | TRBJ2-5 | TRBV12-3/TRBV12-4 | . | TGTGCCAGCAGTTTCTTGGCAGGGCTAGAGACCCAGTACTTC | CASSFLAGLETQYF
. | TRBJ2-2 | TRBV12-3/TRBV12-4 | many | TGTGCCAGCACCAAGGGGACCGGGGAGCTGTTTTTT | CASTKGTGELFF
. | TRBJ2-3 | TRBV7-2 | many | TGTGCCAGCAGCCTGGCAGTGGGTACGCAGTATTTT | CASSLAVGTQYF
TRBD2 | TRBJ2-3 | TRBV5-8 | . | TGTGCCAGCAGCGCCGGACTAGCCCTTAGCACAGATACGCAGTATTTT | CASSAGLALSTDTQYF
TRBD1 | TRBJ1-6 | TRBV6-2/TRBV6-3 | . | TGTGCCAGCAGCCTCACCCGGACAGGGGGTTATTCACCCCTCCACTTT | CASSLTRTGGYSPLHF